This T cell receptor beta chain was sequenced in a study of regulatory T cells in long-lasting Graves disease. This clonotype was seen repeatedly, ten times or more. Trimming shortened V by 3 bases and J by 2 bases, and 9 bases separated the two germline ends. The germline gives CDR1 SGHDT, CDR2 YYEEEE. This CDR3 region has 14 residues. Combining iRepertoire HTBI primers with Arm-PCR of CDR3 regions, the authors built TCR beta libraries. TCRdb reanalysed the multiplex PCR reads using MiXCR and keeps one entry per CDR3 protein. The table records over 350,000 distinct CDR3 sequences, around 15% of them present only once. Indicated time point: newly diagnosed GD, antithyroid drugs for less than 3 months. PBMC-extracted RNA yielded the TCR library. The sample also formed part of further work on T cells in Graves' hyperthyroidism and ophthalmopathy.

This chain joins TRBV5-6 and TRBJ2-1; a possible D gene is TRBD2 (5 bases). The sample consisted of peripheral blood mononuclear cells (PBMCs), taken at new diagnosis, from a patient treated with antithyroid drugs. This clonotype was obtained from a woman between 45 and 60 years old with Graves disease. The CDR3 loop is CASSSAGPYNEQFF. The DNA for the CDR3 is TGTGCCAGCAGCTCCGCGGGCCCCTACAATGAGCAGTTCTTC.